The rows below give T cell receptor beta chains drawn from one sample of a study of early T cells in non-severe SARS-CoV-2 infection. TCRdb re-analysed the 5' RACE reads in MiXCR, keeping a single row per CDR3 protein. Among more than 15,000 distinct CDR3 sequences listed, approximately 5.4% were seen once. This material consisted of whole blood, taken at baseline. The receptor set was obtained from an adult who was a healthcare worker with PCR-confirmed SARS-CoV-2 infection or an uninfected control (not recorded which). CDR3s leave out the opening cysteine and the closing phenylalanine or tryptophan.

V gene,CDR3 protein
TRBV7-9,ASSQGQTNTGELF
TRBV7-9,ASSPTSGGFTDTQY
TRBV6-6,ASRRDSALV
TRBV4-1,ASSQDAGNRETQY
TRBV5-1,ASSLDPSSTDTQY
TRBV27,ASSLRTGRETQY
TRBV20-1,SASGTRKETQY
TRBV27,ASSLTRGTDTQY
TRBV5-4,ASSLGQADTGELF
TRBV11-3,ASSLGWRGEEF
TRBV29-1,SATGWANTEAF
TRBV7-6,ASSSGIGVGSTDTQY
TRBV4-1,ASSQVAAYNEQF
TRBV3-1,ASSHGTQPQH
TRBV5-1,ASSLALAGVLAGTEAF
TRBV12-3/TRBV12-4,ASSSGVPGTAEAF
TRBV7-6,ASSFSAGRGTDTQY
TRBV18,ASSPGMRGRSYEQY
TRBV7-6,ASSSTGDEQF
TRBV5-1,ASRKTGGYNEQF
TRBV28,ASNLGQDNSPLH
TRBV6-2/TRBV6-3,ASTADNYGYT
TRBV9,ASSPLRGANNEQF
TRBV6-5,ASSSGGARGANVLT
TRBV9,ASSAQVNTEAF
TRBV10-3,AISESKLRLALCEQF
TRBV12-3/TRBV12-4,ASSQGGLAKNIQY
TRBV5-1,ASSYKQGAGELF
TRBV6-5,ASSFDSPPYEQY
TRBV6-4,ASSEAGITDTQY
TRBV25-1,ASKQTGRHDEQF
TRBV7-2,ASSFQMAGANVLT
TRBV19,ASSIKRLASSGEQF
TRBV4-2,ASSQVQGSNEKLF
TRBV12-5,ASGLVVGGAGTDTQY
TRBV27,ASSYDFKGPQH
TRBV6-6,ASGPGTASYEQY
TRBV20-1,SARHREGSPLH
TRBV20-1,SARRTGGIGGDTEAF
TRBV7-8,ASSDPSGGIQETQY
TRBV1,TSLDREQF
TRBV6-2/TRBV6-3,ASSYDRGAF
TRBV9,ASSPQGTGVDEAF
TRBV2,ASRAGGETQY
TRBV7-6,ASSPTPDSNYGYT
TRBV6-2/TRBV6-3,ASTYPGQVDHEQY
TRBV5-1,ASRAGDNQPQH
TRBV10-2,ASSEYPRSGDGYT
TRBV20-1,SARDRAGLQETQY
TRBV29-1,SVVLLAGEYNEQF
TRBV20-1,SASGRWTRNNEQF
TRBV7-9,ASSLLDSYGYT
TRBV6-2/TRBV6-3,ASSYSRRSIRGYEQY